This T cell receptor beta chain stems from a study of blood T cells in healthy people across ages. Whole-study findings and limits: Unsorted PBMCs blocked a conclusive comparison of naive and antigen-experienced cells.

V lost 5 bases and J lost 5; bases outside the gene matches: 7. The CDR3 loop spans 14 amino acids. Germline-derived CDR1 and CDR2 are DFQATT and SNEGSKA (reference sequence). Healthy Caucasians from Russia aged roughly 6 to 95 served as donors. Drawing of peripheral blood yielded about 10 milliliters from each donor. Details on this clonotype: No antigen is known for it.

Combining a sample-barcoded 5' primer with a J-beta primer mix, a second PCR ran for about 6 to 12 cycles. TCRdb used MiXCR to reprocess the 5' RACE reads, holding one entry per CDR3 protein. The sample has about 320,000 distinct CDR3 sequences; roughly 29% are singletons. J is TRBJ2-3 and V is TRBV20-1; 10 positions agree with TRBD2. Sample: blood. This receptor was obtained from a woman aged 70-85 years in good health. DNA for the CDR3: TGCAGTGCTCAACTAGCGGGAAGGGGAGATACGCAGTATTTT. This sequence encodes CSAQLAGRGDTQYF.